This is a list of T cell receptor beta chains from one sample in a study of blood T cell repertoires in COVID-19. Some clones are missing from TCRdb's copy, which holds only in-frame ones; the method was immunoSEQ multiplex PCR. The sample carries roughly 200,000 clones, around 80% recorded once. Sequenced material: peripheral blood. Receptors were obtained from a man aged 35-49 years with active or convalescent COVID-19. The CDR3 runs from the conserved cysteine through the conserved F or W. The order of the fields is clone size, J gene, V gene, D gene, CDR3 DNA, CDR3 protein. The D gene is left open where the match is weak. Clone size is not always given. Where it is, it says once, few, many or a class for expanded clones.

few | TRBJ1-3 | TRBV19 | . | TGTGCCAGCGCGCAGGGCTACTCTGGAAACACCATATATTTT | CASAQGYSGNTIYF
. | TRBJ1-4 | TRBV7-9 | TRBD1 | TGTGCCAGCAGCTTTCTACAGGGGGCGTGGGATGAAAAACTGTTTTTT | CASSFLQGAWDEKLFF
. | TRBJ1-5 | TRBV6-1 | . | TGTGCCAGCAGTGCCCCGAGACGGGGTGGCAATCAGCCCCAGCATTTT | CASSAPRRGGNQPQHF
. | TRBJ1-2 | TRBV18 | . | TGTGCCAGCTCACCACCCGGAGTCAACTATTCTGGCTACACCTTC | CASSPPGVNYSGYTF
. | TRBJ1-1 | TRBV6-2/TRBV6-3 | . | TGTGCCAGCAGTTACTCCAGGACTATGAACACTGAAGCTTTCTTT | CASSYSRTMNTEAFF
. | TRBJ1-5 | TRBV24-1 | . | TGTGCCACCAGTGACCCACAGGGTTCGGTGAATCAGCCCCAGCATTTT | CATSDPQGSVNQPQHF
. | TRBJ1-2 | TRBV24-1 | TRBD1 | TGTGCCACCAGTGATTCCCAGGGACAGGGGTATGGCTACACCTTC | CATSDSQGQGYGYTF
few | TRBJ1-1 | TRBV5-1 | TRBD1 | TGCGCCAGCAGCCAGATGACAGGGGGCACTGAAGCTTTCTTT | CASSQMTGGTEAFF
. | TRBJ2-5 | TRBV3-1/TRBV3-2 | . | TGTGCCAGCAGCCAAGTGCTGGGCGAGACCCAGTACTTC | CASSQVLGETQYF
. | TRBJ1-6 | TRBV2 | TRBD1 | TGTGCCAGCACAGTGACCGGGACAGGGGAATCACCCCTCCACTTT | CASTVTGTGESPLHF
. | TRBJ2-7 | TRBV1 | . | TGCACCAGCAGCCGTTTAGAGCGGGAGGGCCCGTACGAGCAGTACTTC | CTSSRLEREGPYEQYF
. | TRBJ2-7 | TRBV10-3 | . | TGTGCCATCAGTGAGCCCCCCCGCGAGCAGTACTTC | CAISEPPREQYF
. | TRBJ2-1 | TRBV2 | . | TGTGCCAGCAGTCTCAGGGAAGGGAATGAGCAGTTCTTC | CASSLREGNEQFF
. | TRBJ2-5 | TRBV9 | . | TGTGCCAGCAGCGTAGGTGGCCGTGGAGCTTTGGAGACCCAGTACTTC | CASSVGGRGALETQYF
. | TRBJ1-3 | TRBV10-3 | . | TGTGCCTCCCGGACAGACCTCTCTGGAAACACCATATATTTT | CASRTDLSGNTIYF
. | TRBJ1-2 | TRBV11-3 | . | TGTGCCAGCAGCTTAGGCGGTTATGGCTACACCTTC | CASSLGGYGYTF
. | TRBJ2-7 | TRBV3-1/TRBV3-2 | TRBD1 | TGTGCCAGCAGCCTAGGGGGCGGATACGAGCAGTACTTC | CASSLGGGYEQYF
many | TRBJ1-1 | TRBV30 | . | TGTGCCTGGAGCGAGAATGAGAACACTGAAGCTTTCTTT | CAWSENENTEAFF
. | TRBJ1-6 | TRBV9 | . | TGTGCCAGCAGCGTAGAAAGAGGGTTTGGGCATAATTCACCCCTCCACTTT | CASSVERGFGHNSPLHF
. | TRBJ2-5 | TRBV3-1/TRBV3-2 | TRBD2 | TGTGCCAGCAGTGTAGCGGGGGGTCAAGAGACCCAGTACTTC | CASSVAGGQETQYF
. | TRBJ2-1 | TRBV6-2/TRBV6-3 | TRBD2 | TGTGCCAGCAGTGACTCGGGACTAGCGGGGGCGGAGCAGTTCTTC | CASSDSGLAGAEQFF
. | TRBJ1-4 | TRBV28 | TRBD1 | TGTGCCAGCAGTTCCGGGACAGAGAATGAAAAACTGTTTTTT | CASSSGTENEKLFF
. | TRBJ1-2 | TRBV10-3 | . | TGTGCCATCAGTGAGTCTGAGGATTTTGGCTACACCTTC | CAISESEDFGYTF
once | TRBJ1-1 | TRBV9 | . | TGTGCCAGCAGCGTAGCTGTTATGAACACTGAAGCTTTCTTT | CASSVAVMNTEAFF
. | TRBJ1-4 | TRBV27 | . | TGTGCCAGCAGTCCCACCCGACAGGTTAATGAAAAACTGTTTTTT | CASSPTRQVNEKLFF
few | TRBJ1-5 | TRBV15 | . | TGTGCCACCAGCAGAGAGGTACAGATGAATCAGCCCCAGCATTTT | CATSREVQMNQPQHF
. | TRBJ2-1 | TRBV5-1 | . | TGCGCCAGCAGCTTGGTACAGGGCAATGAGCAGTTCTTC | CASSLVQGNEQFF
. | TRBJ2-7 | TRBV5-6 | . | TGTGCCAGCAGCTTGTCGGCCTACGAGCAGTACTTC | CASSLSAYEQYF
. | TRBJ1-5 | TRBV7-9 | . | TGTGCCAGCAGCTTAGATGCGGGTGGGCAGCCCCAGCATTTT | CASSLDAGGQPQHF
. | TRBJ2-1 | TRBV5-1 | . | TGCGCCAGCAGTAGGCGGACTGACAATGAGCAGTTCTTC | CASSRRTDNEQFF
. | TRBJ2-1 | TRBV24-1 | TRBD1 | TGTGCCACCGGCCAACAGGGGGAAGGGTACAATGAGCAGTTCTTC | CATGQQGEGYNEQFF
. | TRBJ2-7 | TRBV28 | . | TGTGCCAGCAGTTCGAACACCCCCTCCTACGAGCAGTACTTC | CASSSNTPSYEQYF
. | TRBJ1-1 | TRBV29-1 | . | TGCAGCGTTCTACAGGTTGAAGCTTTCTTT | CSVLQVEAFF
. | TRBJ2-7 | TRBV28 | . | TGTGCCAGCAGTTTCTCAGGGGCGCTCTCCTCCTACGAGCAGTACTTC | CASSFSGALSSYEQYF
. | TRBJ1-2 | TRBV6-5 | . | TGTGCCAGCAGTAAGGAGGGCTCGTTCTATGGCTACACCTTC | CASSKEGSFYGYTF
. | TRBJ2-1 | TRBV7-9 | TRBD1 | TGTGCCAGCAGCGTTGGACAGGACTACAATGAGCAGTTCTTC | CASSVGQDYNEQFF
. | TRBJ2-3 | TRBV9 | . | TGTGCCAGTATTGCAGATACGCAGTATTTT | CASIADTQYF
. | TRBJ2-1 | TRBV9 | TRBD1 | TGTGCCAGCAGTGATGGACAGGGGCGGTACAATGAGCAGTTCTTC | CASSDGQGRYNEQFF
. | TRBJ2-1 | TRBV5-4 | TRBD2 | TGTGCCAGCAGCCGTAGCGGGGGGGGGATCAATGAGCAGTTCTTC | CASSRSGGGINEQFF
. | TRBJ2-1 | TRBV24-1 | . | TGTGCCACCAGTGATTACCAGGGCAATGAGCAGTTCTTC | CATSDYQGNEQFF
. | TRBJ1-5 | TRBV19 | . | TGTGCCAGTAGTATAGTGACCGCGGGGGGGAATCAGCCCCAGCATTTT | CASSIVTAGGNQPQHF
. | TRBJ2-7 | TRBV7-2 | . | TGTGCCAGCAGCTTAGGACAATACTACGAGCAGTACTTC | CASSLGQYYEQYF
. | TRBJ1-5 | TRBV6-6 | . | TGTGCCAGCAGTTCGGACAGACCCAATCAGCCCCAGCATTTT | CASSSDRPNQPQHF
. | TRBJ1-2 | TRBV5-1 | . | TGCGCCAGCAGCTGGACGGACATGGCGGATGGCTACACCTTC | CASSWTDMADGYTF
. | TRBJ1-4 | TRBV30 | TRBD1 | TGTGCCTCCGAGGGGGCCCCAAGTGAAAAACTGTTTTTT | CASEGAPSEKLFF
few | TRBJ2-3 | TRBV11-2 | TRBD2 | TGTGCCAGCAGCTCACTAGCGGGGGGCCTGACAGATACGCAGTATTTT | CASSSLAGGLTDTQYF
once | TRBJ2-2 | TRBV7-2 | TRBD2 | TGTGCCAGCAGCTTAATTAGCGGGGGGGCCGGGGAGCTGTTTTTT | CASSLISGGAGELFF
. | TRBJ2-2 | TRBV9 | TRBD1 | TGTGCCAGCAGCGCCTCGACAGGGTACACCGGGGAGCTGTTTTTT | CASSASTGYTGELFF
once | TRBJ1-2 | TRBV24-1 | TRBD1 | TGTGCCACGCGGACAACAGGGGAGAGTGGCTACACCTTC | CATRTTGESGYTF
. | TRBJ1-2 | TRBV5-1 | . | TGCGCCAGCAGCCTAAGGACAGATCTAAACTATGGCTACACCTTC | CASSLRTDLNYGYTF
. | TRBJ1-2 | TRBV5-6 | . | TGTGCCAGCAGCTTGTCTGGGCGTGCTAACTATGGCTACACCTTC | CASSLSGRANYGYTF
. | TRBJ1-1 | TRBV30 | . | TGTGCCTGGAGCCCTAACCGGGGGGCGCCTATCACTGAAGCTTTCTTT | CAWSPNRGAPITEAFF
few | TRBJ1-1 | TRBV19 | . | TGTGCCAGTAGTATAGGTCCGGGGAACACTGAAGCTTTCTTT | CASSIGPGNTEAFF